This record covers a single TCR beta chain. This sample is drawn from a study of blood T cell repertoires in COVID-19. Study as a whole: From the United States, Italy and Spain came samples of acute and convalescent COVID-19. From T cells, B-cell-depleted T cells, or PBMCs came the material, which was cDNA or gDNA.

Sequenced by immunoSEQ multiplex PCR; TCRdb stores in-frame clones only, minus some. Of roughly 150,000 clones in the sample, 60% to 85% were seen once. This CDR3 is 13 amino acids long. Trimming took off 7 bases at V and 1 base at J, with 10 bases between the two ends. Germline V gene lookup returns CDR1 MDHEN and CDR2 SYDVKM. This sequence originates from a man between 60 and 70 years old with acute or convalescent COVID-19. The chain is built from TRBV28 and TRBJ1-1, with D hard to call. The material sequenced was peripheral blood. CDR3: CASTEMRNTEAFF. Here the CDR3 DNA reads TGTGCCAGCACCGAGATGAGGAACACTGAAGCTTTCTTT. Using reference TRBV28 and TRBJ1-1 for the parts outside the CDR3, the full variable domain is DVKVTQSSRYLVKRTGEKVFLECVQDMDHENMFWYRQDPGLGLRLIYFSYDVKMKEKGDIPEGYSVSREKKERFSLILESASTNQTSMYLCASTEMRNTEAFFGQGTRLTVV.